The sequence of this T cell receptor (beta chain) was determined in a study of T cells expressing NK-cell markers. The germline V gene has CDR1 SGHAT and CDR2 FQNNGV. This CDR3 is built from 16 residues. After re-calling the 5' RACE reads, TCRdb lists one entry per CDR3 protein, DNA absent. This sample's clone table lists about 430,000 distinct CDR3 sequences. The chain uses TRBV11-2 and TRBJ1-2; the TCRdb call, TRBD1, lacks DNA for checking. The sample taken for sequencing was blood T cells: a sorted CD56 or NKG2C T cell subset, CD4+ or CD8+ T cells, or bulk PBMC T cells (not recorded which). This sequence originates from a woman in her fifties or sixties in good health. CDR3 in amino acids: CASSPAGTHTNYGYTF.